This T cell receptor (beta chain) was obtained from a study of OX40 agonist ivuxolimab in advanced cancers. Study context: Partial responses occurred in three patients (one hepatocellular carcinoma, two cutaneous melanoma).

The CDR3 extends over 13 amino acids. V lost 0 bases and J 4 bases, leaving 7 bases between the germline ends. Per the germline V gene, CDR1 is SGHRS and CDR2 is YFSETQ. Assay: immunoSEQ multiplex PCR; the TCRdb copy retains only in-frame clones and omits some. The sample includes 85,000 to 100,000 clones, about 91% of them seen just once. This clone has only one observation. This clonotype was obtained from an adult with an advanced solid tumor such as melanoma, head and neck, liver or kidney cancer. The sequencing used CD4+ or CD8+ T cells sorted from blood, collected in a trial of the OX40 agonist ivuxolimab. The V and J genes are TRBV5-1 and TRBJ1-2; the D is unclear. The CDR3 nucleotides read TGCGCCAGCAGCTTGGGGGGTTCCTATGGCTACACCTTC. It translates to CASSLGGSYGYTF.